The subject of this entry is one T cell receptor (beta chain). Its specificity is not known. These data are taken from a study of Graves' ophthalmopathy and Graves' hyperthyroidism. Study-wide results and limits: Most expanded thyroid clonotypes above 0.001 frequency also appeared in blood.

Patients were diagnosed from clinical symptoms, serum thyroxine, TRAb, thyroid ultrasound and orbital computed tomography. There are 18 residues in the CDR3. V shed 8 bases, J shed 10 bases, and the junction held 24 bases outside the gene matches. Amplification from RNA transcripts yielded the TCR beta CDR3 regions. Second-round multiplex PCR came after first-round RT-PCR with HTBI primers. TCRdb processed the multiplex PCR reads anew with MiXCR; each CDR3 protein has one entry. The data show a few hundred thousand distinct CDR3 sequences, with about 35% seen just once and about 4.2% held by the top ten.

This TCR was recovered from an adult man with Graves' hyperthyroidism. What was sequenced was peripheral blood or thyroid tissue (not recorded which). V usage is TRBV12-3 or TRBV12-4 and J usage is TRBJ1-4, with 8 nucleotides matching TRBD1. CDR3 DNA sequence: TGTGCCAGCCGCAAAACAGGGGGGTGGGACGGAGATGAAGGAAAACTGTTTTTT. Protein: CASRKTGGWDGDEGKLFF.